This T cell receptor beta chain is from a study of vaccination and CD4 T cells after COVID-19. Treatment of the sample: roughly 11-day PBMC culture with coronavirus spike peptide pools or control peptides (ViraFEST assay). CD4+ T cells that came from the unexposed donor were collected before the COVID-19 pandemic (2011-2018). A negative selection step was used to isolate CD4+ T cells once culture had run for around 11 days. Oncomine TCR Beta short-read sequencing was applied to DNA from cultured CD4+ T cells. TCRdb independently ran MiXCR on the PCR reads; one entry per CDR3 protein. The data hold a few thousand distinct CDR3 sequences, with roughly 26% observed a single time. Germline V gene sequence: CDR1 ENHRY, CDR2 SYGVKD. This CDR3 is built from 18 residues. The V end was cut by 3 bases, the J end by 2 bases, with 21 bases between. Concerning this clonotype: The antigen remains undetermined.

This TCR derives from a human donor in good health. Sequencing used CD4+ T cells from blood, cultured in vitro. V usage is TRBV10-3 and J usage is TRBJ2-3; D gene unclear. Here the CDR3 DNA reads TGTGCCATCAGTGATCACCAGCGCGGCCTGTTAGCCACAGATACGCAGTATTTT. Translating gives CAISDHQRGLLATDTQYF.